This entry lists 10 T cell receptor beta chains sequenced from one sample in a study of T cells in localized non-small cell lung cancer. TCRdb's table, derived via immunoSEQ multiplex PCR, lists solely in-frame clones and lacks some. The table shows approximately 150,000 clones, with roughly 90% occurring only once. The sequences come from peripheral blood, collected before any cancer treatment. The receptors here all came from a female donor at least 60 years old with stage I lung adenocarcinoma.

The chain combines TRBV10-3 with TRBJ1-2; tentatively, D is TRBD1 (6 bases). CDR1 is ENHRY and CDR2 is SYGVKD in the germline V gene. The length of the CDR3 is 14 residues. Trimming removed 2 bases at V and 7 bases at J, with 14 bases between. The CDR3 protein is CAISEGGQIGGYTF. Written as DNA, the CDR3 is TGTGCCATCAGTGAGGGTGGACAGATTGGTGGCTACACCTTC.

The genes are TRBV6-5 and TRBJ1-4; D unresolved. The CDR3 contains 14 residues. The V gene lost 6 bases and the J gene lost 5 bases, with 13 bases spanning the gap. CDR1 MNHEY and CDR2 SVGAGI come from the germline V gene. The CDR3 DNA is TGTGCCAGCAGACCTAACCGAGCGAATGAAAAACTGTTTTTT. As protein: CASRPNRANEKLFF.

The V gene is TRBV7-7, the J gene TRBJ1-4; D remains ambiguous. The CDR3 is 13 amino acids. Trimming cost V 0 bases and J 8 bases, with 7 bases left between them. Germline CDR1 and CDR2: SSHAT and FNYEAQ (reference sequence). In DNA, the CDR3 is TGTGCCAGCAGCTTAGCGCCGGGGGAAAAACTGTTTTTT. Its protein product is CASSLAPGEKLFF.

The chain has TRBV18 and TRBJ2-3; D is uncertain. The CDR3 length is 14 residues. With 1 base removed from V and 0 bases from J, the gap between germline ends came to 5 bases. Germline CDR1 is KGHSH and CDR2 is LQKENI. The CDR3 nucleotides are TGTGCCAGCTCACCACTTGTTAGCACAGATACGCAGTATTTT. Its protein product is CASSPLVSTDTQYF.

The genes are TRBV11-3 and TRBJ2-1; 9 nucleotides line up with TRBD2. The length of the CDR3 is 16 residues. Germline CDR1 and CDR2: SGHNT and YENEEA. Germline trimming cut 4 bases from V and 5 bases from J; bases unmatched to any gene: 9. CDR3: CASSSEGAGGNNEQFF. The CDR3, as DNA: TGTGCCAGCAGCTCCGAGGGAGCGGGAGGCAACAATGAGCAGTTCTTC.

The CDR3 here is CASSTYSNQPQHF. The CDR3 nucleotides are TGTGCCAGCAGTACCTATAGCAATCAGCCCCAGCATTTT. V gene TRBV28 combines with J gene TRBJ1-5; D is uncertain. The CDR3 spans 13 residues. V was pared by 5 bases and J by 0 bases, with 5 bases between. The germline V gene has CDR1 MDHEN and CDR2 SYDVKM.

The genes are TRBV5-1 and TRBJ2-3; 9 positions match TRBD2. The junction had 22 bases not matched to a gene; V was cut back by 5 bases and J by 6 bases. This CDR3 spans 19 amino acids. The germline CDR1 and CDR2 sequences are SGHRS and YFSETQ. The CDR3 protein is CASRIHGLRGREGLDTQYF. CDR3 nucleotides: TGCGCCAGCAGAATTCATGGCCTTAGGGGGCGGGAGGGCCTCGATACGCAGTATTTT.

The chain combines TRBV29-1 with TRBJ1-5; TRBD1 might be the D (5 bases). Germline V gene sequence: CDR1 SQVTM, CDR2 ANQGSEA. V dropped 5 bases and J dropped 7 bases, with 15 bases sitting between them. The CDR3 totals 13 residues. The chain's CDR3 is CSVRAGPRQPQHF. Here the CDR3 DNA reads TGCAGCGTTCGGGCGGGACCACGACAGCCCCAGCATTTT.

This clone is a singleton in its sample. This chain connects TRBV19 to TRBJ2-7; D not certain. Trimming left V 1 base short and J 0 bases short, with 10 bases between. The CDR3 totals 15 residues. Germline V gene sequence: CDR1 LNHDA, CDR2 SQIVND (reference sequence). CDR3 bases: TGTGCCAGTAGTATAGGTCCTCCTGGCTCCTACGAGCAGTACTTC. This encodes CASSIGPPGSYEQYF.

This clone occurred once. The rearrangement uses TRBV7-7 and TRBJ2-1; weak D call: TRBD2 (7 bases). This CDR3 region has 14 residues. V was trimmed by 0 bases and J by 7 bases, leaving 10 bases between them. Germline CDR1 reads SSHAT; CDR2 reads FNYEAQ (reference sequence). This CDR3 is CASSLAGGGNEQFF. The CDR3 DNA reads as TGTGCCAGCAGCTTAGCGGGAGGGGGGAATGAGCAGTTCTTC.